Below are 5 T cell receptor beta chains sequenced from a single sample in a study of T cell responses to AZD1222 COVID-19 vaccine (dated by TCRdb to 2020 to 2023). The library was generated by the immunoSEQ multiplex PCR assay. TCRdb holds this immuneACCESS table with in-frame rearrangements only. Some clones are missing; in checked studies, unresolved V genes explain under half, and the rest has no known cause. This sample holds roughly 170,000 clones; about 90% were observed only once. Together, the top ten hold over 1.5% of the sample. Reading the label with the study, this specimen's time point is: baseline before first vaccination. This specimen consisted of peripheral blood, obtained on day 0 of AZD1222 vaccination. These receptors all come from an adult in good health.

V gene TRBV15 combines with J gene TRBJ2-2; D gene unclear. The CDR3 covers 16 residues. V gave up 3 bases and J gave up 5 bases, with 16 bases separating them. Looked up from germline, CDR1 is LNHNV and CDR2 is YYDKDF (reference sequence). This chain's CDR3 is CATSSSRLSHTGELFF. The CDR3 DNA follows: TGTGCCACCAGCAGTTCAAGGCTCAGCCATACCGGGGAGCTGTTTTTT.

The gene calls are TRBV19 and TRBJ2-1; no clear D gene. The CDR3 has 13 residues. Germline V gene lookup returns CDR1 LNHDA and CDR2 SQIVND (reference sequence). The V end lost 4 bases, the J end lost 4 bases, and 8 bases lay between the germline ends. The CDR3, as DNA: TGTGCCAGTAGTAGGCCTGGATACAATGAGCAGTTCTTC. Protein: CASSRPGYNEQFF.

The chain couples TRBV6-1 to TRBJ2-5, with D perhaps matching TRBD1 (6 bases). Germline loops: CDR1 MNHNS, CDR2 SASEGT. Between the trimmed V and J ends, which lost 1 base and 8 bases, there was a span of 14 bases. The CDR3 is made up of 14 amino acids. The DNA for the CDR3 is TGTGCCAGCAGTGAAGGCGCAGGGGCAAGTACCCAGTACTTC. Encoded protein: CASSEGAGASTQYF.

The chain carries TRBV9 and TRBJ1-6; TRBD1 aligns across 8 bases. Germline V gives CDR1 SGDLS, CDR2 YYNGEE. V shed 0 bases and J 8 bases; nucleotides not matched to a gene: 4. The CDR3 is 15 amino acids. The DNA of the CDR3 is TGTGCCAGCAGCGTAGCTCAGGGGGCTGATTCACCCCTCCACTTT. Protein sequence: CASSVAQGADSPLHF.

This clone was counted a single time. The V gene is TRBV19, the J gene TRBJ1-2, with D possibly TRBD1 on 5 matching bases. Germline V gene lookup returns CDR1 LNHDA and CDR2 SQIVND (reference sequence). The CDR3 contains 14 residues. V was shortened by 5 bases and J by 6 bases, with 16 bases between the two germline ends. The CDR3 DNA is TGTGCCAGTAGTCCGCGTTCGGGGGATGATGGCTACACCTTC. It specifies CASSPRSGDDGYTF.